Below, one T cell receptor (beta chain) is given with its context. This entry belongs to a study of blood T cell repertoires in COVID-19. Source study methods: Amplification from reference gene primers served as the basis for estimated nucleated cell counts. Using immunoSEQ multiplex PCR, the repertoire was profiled, and TCRdb retains in-frame clones only, with some absent. Clone size and the V and J calls come from that table; the DNA yielded D and trimming. The table lists over 200,000 clones, roughly 89% of them singletons. V was clipped by 4 bases and J by 5 bases; unmatched bases: 7. Germline-derived CDR1 and CDR2 are MDHEN and SYDVKM. The CDR3 length is 15 residues.

Sequencing was carried out using peripheral blood. This chain connects TRBV28 to TRBJ2-2; TRBD2 matches at 7 bases. The clonotype comes from a man aged 55-75 years who had recovered from COVID-19. The CDR3 region has the DNA TGTGCCAGCAGTTCCCCCGCAGCGGGAACCGGGGAGCTGTTTTTT. The encoded protein is CASSSPAAGTGELFF.